This TCR beta chain is from a study of blood T cell repertoires in COVID-19 (dated by TCRdb to the early 2020s). Regarding the complete study: Collaborator samples came from the United States, Italy and Spain and covered acute and convalescent phases of COVID-19. Where available, HLA class I and class II types were obtained from metadata supplied by the sample provider rather than from assay-based typing. The material from the prospective study consisted of cDNA or gDNA derived from T cells, B-cell-depleted T cells, or PBMCs. A freely available public database, intended as a resource for researchers studying the immune response to SARS-CoV-2, is where the repertoires were released. Deeply sampled blood TCRbeta repertoires from subjects exposed to, actively infected with, or recovered from COVID-19 were included in the dataset. The samples were drawn from the first 160 participants of the ongoing ImmuneRACE study and from 950 to 1,500 subjects provided by 6 global collaborators. A de-identified subject ID, COVID-19 status, age in years and sex were almost always included in the sample metadata.

V was cut back by 1 base and J by 3 bases, leaving a gap of 3 bases between them. The CDR3 runs 13 residues from the cysteine to the phenylalanine. Only the CDR3 portion is preserved as DNA: 39 bases, with reading frame beginning at the first base. The germline V gene yields SGHVS for CDR1 and FQNEAQ for CDR2. TCRbeta CDR3 regions were amplified from genomic DNA using the immunoSEQ Assay, a bias-controlled multiplex PCR. On the authors' methods: Within the assay, amplification of reference gene primers was used to estimate how many nucleated cells each sample contained. To quantify the absolute abundance of each unique TCRbeta CDR3 rearrangement, sequence reads were collapsed and filtered. For each sample, productive Simpson clonality was calculated as the square root of Simpson's diversity index over productive rearrangements. Imported from immuneACCESS, the table was reduced by TCRdb to in-frame sequences with V and J called. These copies leave out some clones; in studies compared against another copy, an unresolved V gene accounts for under half, and the cause of the remainder is not known. V, J and clone size were drawn from that table, and D and trimming were deduced from the DNA. Across this sample there are 35,000 to 55,000 clones, with over 70% seen only once. About 5% of the sample lies in the top ten.

This clone was picked up a small number of times. Its specific antigen is unknown. Base quality data are lacking; no much larger clone is found one base away. The collaborating institutions used their own protocols to collect whole blood in K2EDTA tubes. For TCRbeta analysis, collaborators shipped samples as frozen whole blood, isolated PBMCs, or DNA extracted from either of those sample types. Overall study outcomes, separate from this receptor: The quantity of clinical and demographic metadata differed by source and by participant and was supplied without curation.

The V and J genes are TRBV7-8 and TRBJ2-2; a confident D gene designation cannot be given. This receptor was identified in a human donor in a cohort sampled during active COVID-19. Sequencing was performed on peripheral blood. The CDR3 corresponds to CASSLVDTGELFF. Here is the DNA: TGTGCCAGCAGCTTAGTAGACACCGGGGAGCTGTTTTTT. The entire variable domain, with the stretches around the CDR3 drawn from the reference TRBV7-8 and TRBJ2-2 proteins, is GAGVSQSPRYKVAKRGQDVALRCDPISGHVSLFWYQQALGQGPEFLTYFQNEAQLDKSGLPSDRFFAERPEGSVSTLKIQRTQQEDSAVYLCASSLVDTGELFFGEGSRLTVL.